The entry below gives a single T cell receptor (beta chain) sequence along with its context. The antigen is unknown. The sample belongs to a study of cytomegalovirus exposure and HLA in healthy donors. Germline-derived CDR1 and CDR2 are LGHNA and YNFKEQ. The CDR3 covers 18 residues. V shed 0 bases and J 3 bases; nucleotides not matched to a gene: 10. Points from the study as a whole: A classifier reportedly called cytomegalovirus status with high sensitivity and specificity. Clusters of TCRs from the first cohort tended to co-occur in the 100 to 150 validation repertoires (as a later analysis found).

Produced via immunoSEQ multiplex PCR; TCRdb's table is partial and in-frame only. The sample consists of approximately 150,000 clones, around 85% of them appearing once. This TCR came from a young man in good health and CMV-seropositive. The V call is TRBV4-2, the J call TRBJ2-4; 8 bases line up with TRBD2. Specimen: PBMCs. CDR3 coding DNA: TGTGCCAGCAGCCAAGATCTAAACGGGGGGGCGGGCAAAAACATTCAGTACTTC. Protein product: CASSQDLNGGAGKNIQYF.